Listed here are 7 T cell receptor beta chains from one sample, sequenced in a study of T cells in women clearing cervical HPV infection. Some clones are missing from TCRdb's copy, which holds only in-frame ones; the method was immunoSEQ multiplex PCR. Its table lists under 30,000 clones. The sequenced sample was blood buffy coat. All receptors come from a woman between 18 and 69 years old with a cervical HPV16 infection that either progressed to CIN3+ or cleared (not recorded which).

Partial CDR3 DNA: TGTGCCAGCTCACCAGATAGCCAAGAGACC. Amino acid sequence: CASSPDSQET. The entire CDR3 protein reads CASSPDSQETQYF. V is TRBV18 and J is TRBJ2-5; no clear D. The read terminates 3 residues before the CDR3 end, so the remaining end is supplied by the germline J gene. CDR1 is KGHSH and CDR2 is LQKENI in the germline V gene. The CDR3 extends over 13 amino acids. Trimming took 2 bases from V and 1 from J, leaving 5 bases between them.

Details on this clone: With the read ending 3 residues before the CDR3 end, the germline J gene is used to fill in that end. The chain carries TRBV5-4 and TRBJ2-1, with TRBD1 identical over 9 bases. Trimming cost V 4 bases and J 7 bases; bases outside gene matches: 9. Germline values: CDR1 SGHNT, CDR2 YYREEE (reference sequence). This CDR3 is 15 amino acids long. The CDR3 sequence: CASSGSDRGWNEQFF. The sequenced CDR3 bases are TGTGCCAGCAGCGGGTCGGACAGGGGTTGGAATGAG.

In regard to this clone: The read finishes 3 residues shy of the CDR3 end, and the germline J gene is used to complete it. V usage is TRBV9 and J usage is TRBJ2-1; TRBD2 matches at 7 bases. J was trimmed by 0 bases and V by 2 bases; bases with no gene match: 8. The length of the CDR3 is 17 residues. CDR1 and CDR2 (germline): SGDLS, YYNGEE. CDR3 bases read: TGTGCCAGCAGCGTTACTAGCGCCTTCGGCTCCTACAATGAG. Its translation is CASSVTSAFGSYNE. The CDR3 as a whole reads CASSVTSAFGSYNEQFF.

A remark on this clone: Read coverage stops 3 residues before the CDR3 terminus; the germline J gene supplies the remainder. The V gene is TRBV11-3, the J gene TRBJ2-1, with no clear D. This CDR3 comprises 14 residues. The germline CDR1 and CDR2 sequences are SGHNT and YENEEA. Trimming stripped 1 base from V and 6 bases from J, with 10 bases between. The CDR3 spells CASSLGAQFNEQFF. CDR3 DNA, as far as it was read: TGTGCCAGCAGCTTAGGGGCCCAATTCAATGAG.

For this clone: Read data end 3 residues before the CDR3 end; the end is taken from the germline J gene. This chain joins TRBV30 and TRBJ2-7; 13 bases are shared with TRBD2. CDR1 and CDR2 from the germline V gene are GTSNPN and SVGIG (reference sequence). Trimming removed 3 bases from V and 6 bases from J; junction bases left unmatched: 8. CDR3 length: 15 amino acids. The CDR3 here is CAWSQLAGGSSEQYF. The CDR3 DNA, read in part, is TGTGCCTGGAGCCAACTAGCGGGAGGGTCGTCCGAG.

This CDR3 reads CASAGGDEAFF. The covered CDR3 bases are TGTGCCAGCGCTGGGGGCGATGAA. V and J are TRBV2 and TRBJ1-1; D may be TRBD1 (6 bases). The read ends 3 residues early relative to the CDR3; the germline J gene fills the gap. The CDR3 has 11 amino acids. V was pared by 8 bases and J by 7 bases, with 11 bases between. Per the germline V gene, CDR1 is SNHLY and CDR2 is FYNNEI. The full variable domain, completed using reference TRBV2 and TRBJ1-1, is EPEVTQTPSHQVTQMGQEVILRCVPISNHLYFYWYRQILGQKVEFLVSFYNNEISEKSEIFDDQFSVERPDGSNFTLKIRSTKLEDSAMYFCASAGGDEAFFGQGTRLTVV.

On this clone: With the read ending 3 residues before the CDR3 end, the germline J gene is used to fill in that end. The rearrangement uses TRBV6-2 or TRBV6-3 and TRBJ2-7, with D possibly TRBD1 on 5 matching bases. Germline values: CDR1 MNHEY, CDR2 SVGEGT. The V end lost 2 bases, the J end lost 6 bases, and 14 bases lay between the germline ends. The CDR3 sequence is 14 residues long. The CDR3 spells CASSYGRKGLEQYF. Incomplete CDR3 DNA: TGTGCCAGCAGTTACGGGCGGAAGGGGCTCGAG.